The rows below give T cell receptor beta chains drawn from one sample of a study of blood T cell repertoires in COVID-19. Assay used: immunoSEQ multiplex PCR; TCRdb lists only in-frame clones, some missing. The profile shows fewer than 25,000 clones, 90% of them singletons. The sequencing sample was made of peripheral blood. The receptors shown here come from a man in his sixties or seventies with acute or convalescent COVID-19. Both conserved end residues are part of each CDR3. The D gene is left open where the match is weak. Size values are once, few and many counts, or a class for expanded clones, and some rows have none.

d_gene,j_gene,abundance,v_gene,CDR3nt,CDR3aa
NA,TRBJ2-5,NA,TRBV3-1/TRBV3-2,TGTGCCAGCAGCCAAACACTAGGACAAGAGACCCAGTACTTC,CASSQTLGQETQYF
TRBD1,TRBJ1-5,once,TRBV5-1,TGCGCCAGCAGCTTGACAGGGGGAGATCAGCCCCAGCATTTT,CASSLTGGDQPQHF
NA,TRBJ2-2,NA,TRBV6-1,TGTGCCAGCAGTGAACAGGGTGGGGTAACCGGGGAGCTGTTTTTT,CASSEQGGVTGELFF
TRBD2,TRBJ2-1,NA,TRBV5-4,TGTGCCAGCAGCTTGGAGCCTAGCGGGGACAATGAGCAGTTCTTC,CASSLEPSGDNEQFF
NA,TRBJ2-7,NA,TRBV24-1,TGTGCCACCAGTGATTTTTCCGGGAACGAGCAGTACTTC,CATSDFSGNEQYF
TRBD1,TRBJ1-4,NA,TRBV2,TGTGCCAGCAAATTGCGGGCAGGGGGCGACCCACCGGAAAAACTGTTTTTT,CASKLRAGGDPPEKLFF
TRBD2,TRBJ2-7,NA,TRBV7-8,TGTGCCAGCAGCTTCGGGACTAGCGGGGGAACCTACGAGCAGTACTTC,CASSFGTSGGTYEQYF
TRBD1,TRBJ2-5,NA,TRBV10-3,TGTGCCACAGGGACAGCCGGTGAGACCCAGTACTTC,CATGTAGETQYF
NA,TRBJ1-5,NA,TRBV14,TGTGCCAGCAGCCAAGACCCCTCGGTTGTGGGACATCCCCAAAAAGGCGGTCAGCCCCAGCATTTT,CASSQDPSVVGHPQKGGQPQHF
NA,TRBJ1-5,NA,TRBV10-3,TGTGCCATCAGTGAAGGAGGGAGCAATCAGCCCCAGCATTTT,CAISEGGSNQPQHF
TRBD1,TRBJ2-3,once,TRBV4-1,TGCGCCAGCAGCCAACCGGACAGGGGGCTCGCAGATACGCAGTATTTT,CASSQPDRGLADTQYF
NA,TRBJ1-1,NA,TRBV5-4,TGTGCCAGCAGCTCAAACCGTAGGAACACTGAAGCTTTCTTT,CASSSNRRNTEAFF
NA,TRBJ2-1,NA,TRBV5-4,TGTGCCAGCAGCCCGGGCAGGGGAAGGAATGAGCAGTTCTTC,CASSPGRGRNEQFF
TRBD1,TRBJ1-1,NA,TRBV7-8,TGTGCCAGCAGCTTAGGACAGGGGGCCGCAACTAACACTGAAGCTTTCTTT,CASSLGQGAATNTEAFF
TRBD1,TRBJ1-2,NA,TRBV27,TGTGCCAGCAGTTTAAGGACAGGGCATTATGGCTACACCTTC,CASSLRTGHYGYTF
NA,TRBJ2-7,NA,TRBV28,TGTGCCAGCAGCTCTCCCCCATCCTCGAGGTACGAGCAGTACTTC,CASSSPPSSRYEQYF
TRBD1,TRBJ1-5,NA,TRBV5-1,TGCGCCAGCAGCTTGGGTGACAGGGGACAGCCCCAGCATTTT,CASSLGDRGQPQHF
NA,TRBJ2-7,NA,TRBV12-1,TGTGCCAGCAGCTTAGTCCGGGACAGGGCCCACGAGCAGTACTTC,CASSLVRDRAHEQYF
NA,TRBJ2-2,NA,TRBV10-3,TGTGCCATCAATAGCGGACTACGTTTGACCGGGGAGCTGTTTTTT,CAINSGLRLTGELFF
TRBD1,TRBJ1-5,NA,TRBV6-2/TRBV6-3,TGTGCCAGCAGTTTGGGACAGAACCTAGGGCCCCAGCATTTT,CASSLGQNLGPQHF
TRBD1,TRBJ1-4,NA,TRBV7-6,TGTGCCAGCAGCTTCGGGACAGGGGAAAAACTGTTTTTT,CASSFGTGEKLFF
NA,TRBJ2-1,NA,TRBV12-3/TRBV12-4,TGTGCCAGCATCGGCGGTTCCGGCAATGAGCAGTTCTTC,CASIGGSGNEQFF
TRBD2,TRBJ2-7,NA,TRBV13,TGTGCCAGCAGCTTAGGGGGGACTAGCGGGGATTCCTACGAGCAGTACTTC,CASSLGGTSGDSYEQYF
NA,TRBJ1-5,NA,TRBV6-5,TGTGCCAGCAGCGCTGGTGGGGCGCTCAATCAGCCCCAGCATTTT,CASSAGGALNQPQHF
NA,TRBJ2-7,NA,TRBV11-2,TGTGCCAGCAGCTTAGGAGGGATTAGCTCCTACGAGCAGTACTTC,CASSLGGISSYEQYF
NA,TRBJ1-2,once,TRBV10-3,TGTGCCATCAGTGAGAGGAGCTATGGCTACACCTTC,CAISERSYGYTF
TRBD1,TRBJ1-6,NA,TRBV7-2,TGTGCCAGCAGCTTGATCCCACAGGGGGAGTCCTATAATTCACCCCTCCACTTT,CASSLIPQGESYNSPLHF
NA,TRBJ1-1,once,TRBV5-1,TGCGCCAGCACGGGGGACACTGAAGCTTTCTTT,CASTGDTEAFF
TRBD2,TRBJ2-7,NA,TRBV5-1,TGCGCCAGCAGCTTGGTGGGAGGGCAGGGCCACGAGCAGTACTTC,CASSLVGGQGHEQYF
TRBD2,TRBJ2-1,NA,TRBV6-4,TGTGCCAGCAGTCGCCGAAGCGGGAGCTCCTACAATGAGCAGTTCTTC,CASSRRSGSSYNEQFF
NA,TRBJ1-3,NA,TRBV14,TGTGCCAGCAGCCAAGTCGCAGGGTCGGGTGGAAACACCATATATTTT,CASSQVAGSGGNTIYF
NA,TRBJ1-2,NA,TRBV28,TGTGCCAGCCTCGAAGGGAGGCCTAACTATGGCTACACCTTC,CASLEGRPNYGYTF
TRBD1,TRBJ1-4,NA,TRBV6-5,TGTGCCAGCAGTTACGACGGGGGACAGACAAAAGGGGGACTGTTTTTT,CASSYDGGQTKGGLFF
NA,TRBJ2-2,NA,TRBV10-3,TGTGCCATACGAAGTAGCACCGGGGAGCTGTTTTTT,CAIRSSTGELFF
TRBD2,TRBJ2-1,NA,TRBV11-2,TGTGCCAGCAGCCAACCTCTATGGGGGGGTGATTACAATGAGCAGTTCTTC,CASSQPLWGGDYNEQFF
NA,TRBJ2-7,NA,TRBV25-1,TGTGCCAGCAGTGAATTAGTCGAGCAGTACTTC,CASSELVEQYF
NA,TRBJ1-2,few,TRBV7-2,TGTGCCAGCAGCTTAGATCCCCAGGGGTATAACTATGGCTACACCTTC,CASSLDPQGYNYGYTF
NA,TRBJ2-7,NA,TRBV12-3/TRBV12-4,TGTGCCAGCGCTAGCGTCACCTACGAGCAGTACTTC,CASASVTYEQYF
NA,TRBJ1-1,NA,TRBV7-6,TGTGCCAGCAGCTTAATGGCCCTCTCGTACACTGAAGCTTTCTTT,CASSLMALSYTEAFF
NA,TRBJ2-7,NA,TRBV3-1/TRBV3-2,TGTGCCAGCAGCCTGGACACCTACGAGCAGTACTTC,CASSLDTYEQYF
NA,TRBJ2-5,NA,TRBV12-3/TRBV12-4,TGTGCCAGCGGGCAGGGCGGGACCCAGTACTTC,CASGQGGTQYF
TRBD2,TRBJ2-7,once,TRBV6-6,TGTGCCAGCAGTAATCCCAGAAGCGGGACGACCTACGAGCAGTACTTC,CASSNPRSGTTYEQYF
NA,TRBJ1-1,NA,TRBV3-1/TRBV3-2,TGTGCCAGCAGCCAAGGTGTCAGAGAAGCTTTCTTT,CASSQGVREAFF
NA,TRBJ2-5,NA,TRBV4-1,TGCGCCAGCAGCCTAGATCGAGGACTGGACCAAGAGACCCAGTACTTC,CASSLDRGLDQETQYF
NA,TRBJ2-7,NA,TRBV7-9,TGTGCCAGCAGCTTAGACAGGAACCACGAGCAGTACTTC,CASSLDRNHEQYF
TRBD1,TRBJ2-2,NA,TRBV18,TGTGCCAGCTCACCCCAGACAGGGGGGACGACCACCGGGGAGCTGTTTTTT,CASSPQTGGTTTGELFF
NA,TRBJ2-7,NA,TRBV7-9,TGTGCCAGCAGCCTTCGAGCTGAGGGCCACGAGCAGTACTTC,CASSLRAEGHEQYF
NA,TRBJ2-7,NA,TRBV5-1,TGCGCCAGCAGCTTAGGTCAGGGGCCCTACGAGCAGTACTTC,CASSLGQGPYEQYF
TRBD2,TRBJ2-7,NA,TRBV9,TGTGCCAGCAGCGGATCAGGGACTAGCGGGATTGGCGAGCAGTACTTC,CASSGSGTSGIGEQYF
NA,TRBJ1-6,NA,TRBV10-3,TGTGCCATCAAAGGCCCGGACAAGGATAGTTCACCCCTCCACTTT,CAIKGPDKDSSPLHF
TRBD1,TRBJ1-1,NA,TRBV4-3,TGCGCCAGCAGCCACGACACAGGGGGCACTGAAGCTTTCTTT,CASSHDTGGTEAFF
TRBD1,TRBJ2-7,once,TRBV15,TGTGCCACCAGCAGGCCGGGACAGGACACCTACGAGCAGTACTTC,CATSRPGQDTYEQYF